This T cell receptor beta chain derives from a study of CXCR3-negative and CXCR3-positive naive CD8 T cells. The study's findings and limits: CXCR3-negative and CXCR3-positive naive cells shared comparable TRBV-TRBJ usage, but memory cells did not. Both naive subsets showed comparably high diversity, and memory CD8+ cells showed much lower diversity. Partial loss of CXCR3 expression followed cryopreservation; most assays used fresh PBMCs.

The germline gives CDR1 MDHEN, CDR2 SYDVKM. The CDR3 totals 14 residues. With regard to this clonotype: The antigen remains unidentified.

Carrying UMI labels, the TRB cDNA libraries were prepared through 5' RACE. Following a re-call of the 5' RACE reads, TCRdb has one entry per CDR3 protein and lacks DNA. This sample contains 45,000 to 55,000 distinct CDR3 sequences. Sorting was done in triplicate for each CD8+ T cell subset (approximately 300,000 cells each). What was sequenced was memory CD8+ T cells from blood. The rearrangement links TRBV28 to TRBJ2-1. The source of this sequence is a human donor in good health. Some clones in this sample may be carry-over from other donors' samples. The CDR3 protein is CASSSYRLNDEQFF. Using reference TRBV28 and TRBJ2-1 for the parts outside the CDR3, the full variable domain is DVKVTQSSRYLVKRTGEKVFLECVQDMDHENMFWYRQDPGLGLRLIYFSYDVKMKEKGDIPEGYSVSREKKERFSLILESASTNQTSMYLCASSSYRLNDEQFFGPGTRLTVL.